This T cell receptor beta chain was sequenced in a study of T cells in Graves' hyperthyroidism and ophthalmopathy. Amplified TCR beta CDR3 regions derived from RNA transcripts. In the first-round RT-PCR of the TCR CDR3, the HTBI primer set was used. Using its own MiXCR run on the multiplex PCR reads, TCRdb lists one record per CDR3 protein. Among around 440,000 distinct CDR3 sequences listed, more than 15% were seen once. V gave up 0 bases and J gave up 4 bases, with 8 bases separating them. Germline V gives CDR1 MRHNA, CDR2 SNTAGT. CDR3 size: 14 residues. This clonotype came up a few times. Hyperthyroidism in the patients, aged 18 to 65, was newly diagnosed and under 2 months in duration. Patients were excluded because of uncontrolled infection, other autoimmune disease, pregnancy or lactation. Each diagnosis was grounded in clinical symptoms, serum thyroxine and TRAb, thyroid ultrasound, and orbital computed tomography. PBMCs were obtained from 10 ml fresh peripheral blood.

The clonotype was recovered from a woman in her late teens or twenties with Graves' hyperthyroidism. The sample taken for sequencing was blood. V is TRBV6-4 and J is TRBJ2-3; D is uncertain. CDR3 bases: TGTGCCAGCAGTGACTCGCCCGAGGCAGATACGCAGTATTTT. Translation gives CASSDSPEADTQYF.